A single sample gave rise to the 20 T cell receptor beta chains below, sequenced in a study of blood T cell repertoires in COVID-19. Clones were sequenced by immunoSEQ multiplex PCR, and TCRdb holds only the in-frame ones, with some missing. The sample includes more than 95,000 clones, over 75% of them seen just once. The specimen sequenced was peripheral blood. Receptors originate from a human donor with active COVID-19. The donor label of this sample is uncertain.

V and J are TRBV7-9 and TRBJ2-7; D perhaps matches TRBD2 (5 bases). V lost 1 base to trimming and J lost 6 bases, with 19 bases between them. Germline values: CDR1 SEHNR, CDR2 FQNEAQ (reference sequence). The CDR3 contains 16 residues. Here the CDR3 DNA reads TGTGCCAGCAGCTTAGGGGGATACGGGAAACCAGGCGAGCAGTACTTC. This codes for CASSLGGYGKPGEQYF.

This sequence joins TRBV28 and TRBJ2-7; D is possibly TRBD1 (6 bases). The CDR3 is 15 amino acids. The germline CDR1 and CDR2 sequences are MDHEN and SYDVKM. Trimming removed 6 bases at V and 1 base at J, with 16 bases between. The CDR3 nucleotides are TGTGCCAGCAGGATACAGGGATTAACGTCCTACGAGCAGTACTTC. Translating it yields CASRIQGLTSYEQYF.

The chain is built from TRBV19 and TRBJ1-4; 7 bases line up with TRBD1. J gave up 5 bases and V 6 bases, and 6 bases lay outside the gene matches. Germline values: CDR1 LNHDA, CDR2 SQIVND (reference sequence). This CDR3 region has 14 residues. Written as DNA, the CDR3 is TGTGCCAGTAGCGACAGGGTTGTAAATGAAAAACTGTTTTTT. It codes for CASSDRVVNEKLFF.

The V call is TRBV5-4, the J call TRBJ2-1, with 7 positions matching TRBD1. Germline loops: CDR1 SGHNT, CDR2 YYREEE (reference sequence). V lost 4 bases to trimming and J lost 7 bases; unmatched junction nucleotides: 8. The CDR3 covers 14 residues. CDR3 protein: CASSTWDRRNEQFF. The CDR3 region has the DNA TGTGCCAGCAGCACTTGGGACAGACGTAATGAGCAGTTCTTC. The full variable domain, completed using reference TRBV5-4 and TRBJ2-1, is ETGVTQSPTHLIKTRGQQVTLRCSSQSGHNTVSWYQQALGQGPQFIFQYYREEENGRGNFPPRFSGLQFPNYSSELNVNALELDDSALYLCASSTWDRRNEQFFGPGTRLTVL.

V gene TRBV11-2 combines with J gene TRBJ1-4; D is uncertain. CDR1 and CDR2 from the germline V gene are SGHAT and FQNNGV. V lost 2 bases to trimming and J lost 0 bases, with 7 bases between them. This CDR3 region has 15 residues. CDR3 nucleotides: TGTGCCAGCAGCTTAATCCACACAACTAATGAAAAACTGTTTTTT. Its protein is CASSLIHTTNEKLFF.

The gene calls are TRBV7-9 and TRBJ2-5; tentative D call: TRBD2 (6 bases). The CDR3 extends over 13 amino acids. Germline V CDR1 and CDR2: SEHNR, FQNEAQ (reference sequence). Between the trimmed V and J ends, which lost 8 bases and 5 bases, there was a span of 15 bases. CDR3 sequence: CASGGSYGETQYF. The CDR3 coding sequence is TGTGCCAGCGGGGGGTCCTACGGGGAGACCCAGTACTTC.

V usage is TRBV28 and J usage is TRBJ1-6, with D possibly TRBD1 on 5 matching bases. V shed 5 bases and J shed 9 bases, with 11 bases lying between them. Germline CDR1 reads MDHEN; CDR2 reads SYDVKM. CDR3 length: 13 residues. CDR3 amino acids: CASSRGFRSPLHF. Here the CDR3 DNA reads TGTGCCAGCAGTCGGGGGTTTCGTTCACCCCTCCACTTT. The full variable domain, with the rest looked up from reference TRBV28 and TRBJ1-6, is DVKVTQSSRYLVKRTGEKVFLECVQDMDHENMFWYRQDPGLGLRLIYFSYDVKMKEKGDIPEGYSVSREKKERFSLILESASTNQTSMYLCASSRGFRSPLHFGNGTRLTVT.

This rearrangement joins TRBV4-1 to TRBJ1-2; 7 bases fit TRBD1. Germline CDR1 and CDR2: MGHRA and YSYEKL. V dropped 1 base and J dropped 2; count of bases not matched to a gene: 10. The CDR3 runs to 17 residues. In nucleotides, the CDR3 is TGCGCCAGCAGCCAAGGAGGAGTAACAGGGGCAAACTATGGCTACACCTTC. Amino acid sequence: CASSQGGVTGANYGYTF.

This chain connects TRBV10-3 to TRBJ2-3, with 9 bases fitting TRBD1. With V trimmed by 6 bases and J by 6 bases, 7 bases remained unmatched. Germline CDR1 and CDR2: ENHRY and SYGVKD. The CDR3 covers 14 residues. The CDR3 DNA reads TGTGCCATCAGGCCGGACAGGGGTGGCGATACGCAGTATTTT. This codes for CAIRPDRGGDTQYF.

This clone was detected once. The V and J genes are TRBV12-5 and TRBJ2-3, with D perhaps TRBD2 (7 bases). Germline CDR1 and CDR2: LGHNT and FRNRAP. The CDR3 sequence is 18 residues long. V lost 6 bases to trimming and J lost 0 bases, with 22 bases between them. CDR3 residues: CASGPRNGGLPSTDTQYF. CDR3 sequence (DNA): TGTGCTAGTGGCCCCCGGAACGGGGGGCTCCCAAGCACAGATACGCAGTATTTT.

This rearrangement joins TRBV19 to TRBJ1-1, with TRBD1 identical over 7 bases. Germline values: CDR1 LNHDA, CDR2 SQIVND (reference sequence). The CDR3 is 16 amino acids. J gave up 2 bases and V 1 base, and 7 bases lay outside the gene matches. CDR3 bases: TGTGCCAGTAGTATAGTACAGGGGCTTGGAAACACTGAAGCTTTCTTT. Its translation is CASSIVQGLGNTEAFF.

The CDR3 protein is CASSYSSGSGANVLTF. For the CDR3, the DNA is TGTGCCAGCAGTTACTCGTCGGGGTCTGGGGCCAACGTCCTGACTTTC. The chain uses TRBV6-5 and TRBJ2-6; D is possibly TRBD2 (5 bases). The germline gives CDR1 MNHEY, CDR2 SVGAGI. V was trimmed by 0 bases and J by 1 base, leaving 7 bases between them. CDR3 length equals 16 residues.

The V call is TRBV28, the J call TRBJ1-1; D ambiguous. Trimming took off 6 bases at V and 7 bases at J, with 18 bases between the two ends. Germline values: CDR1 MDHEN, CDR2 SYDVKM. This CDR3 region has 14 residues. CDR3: CASRLTLENGEAFF. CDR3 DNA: TGTGCCAGCAGGTTAACATTGGAGAACGGTGAAGCTTTCTTT.

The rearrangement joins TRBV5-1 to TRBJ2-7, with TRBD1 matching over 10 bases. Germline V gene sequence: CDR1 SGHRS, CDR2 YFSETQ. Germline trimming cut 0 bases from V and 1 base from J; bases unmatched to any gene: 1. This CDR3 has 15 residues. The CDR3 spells CASSLVGQGSYEQYF. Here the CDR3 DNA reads TGCGCCAGCAGCTTGGTGGGACAGGGGTCCTACGAGCAGTACTTC. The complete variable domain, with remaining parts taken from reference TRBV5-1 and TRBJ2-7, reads KAGVTQTPRYLIKTRGQQVTLSCSPISGHRSVSWYQQTPGQGLQFLFEYFSETQRNKGNFPGRFSGRQFSNSRSEMNVSTLELGDSALYLCASSLVGQGSYEQYFGPGTRLTVT.

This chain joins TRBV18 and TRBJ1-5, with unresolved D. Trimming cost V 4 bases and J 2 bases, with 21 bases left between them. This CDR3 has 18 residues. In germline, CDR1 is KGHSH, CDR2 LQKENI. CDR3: CASSLGIEGGRGNQPQHF. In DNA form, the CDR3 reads TGTGCCAGCTCACTAGGAATCGAGGGTGGAAGGGGCAATCAGCCCCAGCATTTT.

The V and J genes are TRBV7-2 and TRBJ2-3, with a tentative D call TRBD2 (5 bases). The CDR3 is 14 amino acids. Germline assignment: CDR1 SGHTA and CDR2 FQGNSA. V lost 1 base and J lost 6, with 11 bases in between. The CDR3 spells CASSLDVDSDTQYF. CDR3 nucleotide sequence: TGTGCCAGCAGCTTAGATGTGGACTCCGATACGCAGTATTTT. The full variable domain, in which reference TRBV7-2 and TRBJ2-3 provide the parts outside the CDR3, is GAGVSQSPSNKVTEKGKDVELRCDPISGHTALYWYRQSLGQGLEFLIYFQGNSAPDKSGLPSDRFSAERTGGSVSTLTIQRTQQEDSAVYLCASSLDVDSDTQYFGPGTRLTVL.

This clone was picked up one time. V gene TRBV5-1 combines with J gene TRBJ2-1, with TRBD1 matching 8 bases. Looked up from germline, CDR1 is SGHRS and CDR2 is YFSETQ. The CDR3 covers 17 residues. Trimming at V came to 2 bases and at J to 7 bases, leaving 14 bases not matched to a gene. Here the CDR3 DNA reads TGCGCCAGCAGCTTTGCCAGGCCGGGACAGGCTTTTAATGAGCAGTTCTTC. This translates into CASSFARPGQAFNEQFF.

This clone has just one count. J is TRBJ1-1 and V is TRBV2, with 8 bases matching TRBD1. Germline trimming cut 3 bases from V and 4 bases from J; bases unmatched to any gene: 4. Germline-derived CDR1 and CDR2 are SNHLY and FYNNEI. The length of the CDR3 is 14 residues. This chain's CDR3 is CASSDRGHGTEAFF. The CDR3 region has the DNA TGTGCCAGCAGTGACAGGGGGCACGGCACTGAAGCTTTCTTT.

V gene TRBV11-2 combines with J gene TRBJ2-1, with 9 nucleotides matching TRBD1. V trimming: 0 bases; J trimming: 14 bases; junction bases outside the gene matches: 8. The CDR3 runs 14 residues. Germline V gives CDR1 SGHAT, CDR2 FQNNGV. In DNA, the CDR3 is TGTGCCAGCAGCTTAGATGGGGGCGGGACAGGGAAGTTCTTC. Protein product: CASSLDGGGTGKFF.

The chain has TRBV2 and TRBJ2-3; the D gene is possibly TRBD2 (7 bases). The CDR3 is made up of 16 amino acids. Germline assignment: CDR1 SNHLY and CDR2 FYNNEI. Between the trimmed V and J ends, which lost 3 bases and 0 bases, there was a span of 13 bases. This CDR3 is CASSEGRGLSTDTQYF. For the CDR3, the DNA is TGTGCCAGCAGTGAGGGGCGGGGGCTTAGCACAGATACGCAGTATTTT.